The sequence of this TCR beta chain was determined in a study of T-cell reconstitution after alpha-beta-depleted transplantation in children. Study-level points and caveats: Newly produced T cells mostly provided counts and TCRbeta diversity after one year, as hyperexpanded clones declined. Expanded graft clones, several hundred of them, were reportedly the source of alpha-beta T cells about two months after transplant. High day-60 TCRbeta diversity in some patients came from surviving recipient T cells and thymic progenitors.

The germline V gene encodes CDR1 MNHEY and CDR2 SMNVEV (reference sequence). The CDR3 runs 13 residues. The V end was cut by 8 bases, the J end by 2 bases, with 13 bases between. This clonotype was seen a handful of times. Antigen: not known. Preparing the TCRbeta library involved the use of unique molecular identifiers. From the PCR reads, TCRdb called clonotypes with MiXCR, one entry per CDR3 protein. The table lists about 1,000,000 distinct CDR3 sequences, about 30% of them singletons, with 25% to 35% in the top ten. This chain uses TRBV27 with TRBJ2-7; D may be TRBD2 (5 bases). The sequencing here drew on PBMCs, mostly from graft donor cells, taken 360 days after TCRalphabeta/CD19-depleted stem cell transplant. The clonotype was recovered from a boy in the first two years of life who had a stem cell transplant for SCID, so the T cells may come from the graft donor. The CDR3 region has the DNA TGTGCCAGCTCCGAGGGAATCCCCTACGAGCAGTACTTC. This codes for CASSEGIPYEQYF.